The entry below gives a single T cell receptor beta chain sequence along with its context. V lost 7 bases and J lost 3; bases outside the gene matches: 2. CDR3 length equals 13 residues. Looked up from germline, CDR1 is SGHRS and CDR2 is YFSETQ. Repertoires were generated with immunoSEQ multiplex PCR, while TCRdb's copy carries only in-frame clones and drops some. This sample has around 250,000 clones, with 80% to 90% found just once. The source of the sample is a study of blood T cell repertoires in COVID-19. This chain joins TRBV5-1 and TRBJ1-3; 9 bases align to TRBD1. Sequenced sample: PBMCs or T cells enriched from blood (not recorded which). The sequence was obtained from a man in his late teens or twenties who had recovered from COVID-19. The CDR3 region has the DNA TGCGCCAGCGCGACAGGGGGTGGAAACACCATATATTTT. Its protein product is CASATGGGNTIYF.